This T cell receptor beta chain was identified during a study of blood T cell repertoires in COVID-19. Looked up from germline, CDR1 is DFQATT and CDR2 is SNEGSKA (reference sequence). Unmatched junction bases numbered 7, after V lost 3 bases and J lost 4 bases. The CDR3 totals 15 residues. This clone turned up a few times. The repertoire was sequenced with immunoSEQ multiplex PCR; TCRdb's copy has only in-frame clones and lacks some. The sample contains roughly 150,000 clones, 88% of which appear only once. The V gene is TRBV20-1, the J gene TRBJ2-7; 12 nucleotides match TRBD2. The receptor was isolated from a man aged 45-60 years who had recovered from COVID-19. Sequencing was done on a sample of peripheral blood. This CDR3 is CSASQGTSGGYEQYF. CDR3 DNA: TGCAGTGCTAGTCAGGGCACTAGCGGGGGGTACGAGCAGTACTTC.